Following are 17 T cell receptor beta chains from one sample sequenced in a study of blood T cell repertoires in COVID-19. TCRdb keeps only in-frame clones here, not all; method: immunoSEQ multiplex PCR. The sample lists around 310,000 clones; roughly 90% were seen once. Sequencing used peripheral blood. All receptors come from a woman in her fifties or sixties with active or convalescent COVID-19.

This chain joins TRBV5-4 and TRBJ2-3, with D possibly being TRBD2 (7 bases). This CDR3 contains 16 residues. Trimming removed 0 bases at V and 5 bases at J, with 16 bases between. Germline V CDR1 and CDR2: SGHNT, YYREEE (reference sequence). In DNA, the CDR3 is TGTGCCAGCAGCTTGGCGTGGGGGGGCCGTGGAGATACGCAGTATTTT. Encoded protein: CASSLAWGGRGDTQYF.

In this sample, this clone turned up once. The V and J genes are TRBV7-6 and TRBJ2-7; TRBD1 agrees at 7 bases. The V and J ends lost 5 bases and 0 bases, in that order; junction bases with no gene match: 7. CDR3 length: 15 residues. Germline V lookup: CDR1 SGHVS, CDR2 FNYEAQ. The CDR3 here is CASSPLGQASYEQYF. The CDR3 DNA reads TGTGCCAGCAGCCCCCTCGGACAGGCCTCCTACGAGCAGTACTTC.

The rearrangement joins TRBV5-1 to TRBJ1-1; TRBD1 is a possible D gene (5 bases). Germline V gene sequence: CDR1 SGHRS, CDR2 YFSETQ. The CDR3 extends over 16 amino acids. Trimming took off 0 bases at V and 1 base at J, with 13 bases between the two ends. The CDR3 DNA reads TGCGCCAGCAGCTTGGGGTTCTTGGGGCGGAACACTGAAGCTTTCTTT. Its protein is CASSLGFLGRNTEAFF.

The V call is TRBV3-1 (or the pseudogene TRBV3-2), the J call TRBJ2-3, with a tentative D call TRBD1 (6 bases). Looked up from germline, CDR1 is LGHDT and CDR2 is YNNKEL (reference sequence). CDR3 length: 13 amino acids. V lost 5 bases, J lost 8 bases, and 14 bases lay in between. The CDR3 region is CASSLQGTPTQYF. For the CDR3, the DNA is TGTGCCAGCAGCTTACAGGGCACTCCTACGCAGTATTTT.

The gene calls are TRBV30 and TRBJ1-4; D possibly corresponds to TRBD1 (6 bases). This CDR3 has 12 residues. Germline V gene data show CDR1 as GTSNPN and CDR2 as SVGIG (reference sequence). Between the trimmed V and J ends, which lost 7 bases and 5 bases, there was a span of 11 bases. The CDR3 nucleotides read TGTGCCTCGGGACATCGGAATGAAAAACTGTTTTTT. This gives the protein CASGHRNEKLFF.

The chain recombines TRBV5-1 with TRBJ2-3; 8 bases map to TRBD2. This CDR3 spans 13 amino acids. The J segment lost 4 bases and the V segment lost 3 bases, leaving 1 base of the junction unmatched. Germline V lookup: CDR1 SGHRS, CDR2 YFSETQ. CDR3 coding DNA: TGCGCCAGCAGCTCGGGGGGGTCAGATACGCAGTATTTT. Protein: CASSSGGSDTQYF. The variable domain in full, with the rest retrieved from reference TRBV5-1 and TRBJ2-3, is KAGVTQTPRYLIKTRGQQVTLSCSPISGHRSVSWYQQTPGQGLQFLFEYFSETQRNKGNFPGRFSGRQFSNSRSEMNVSTLELGDSALYLCASSSGGSDTQYFGPGTRLTVL.

The V gene is TRBV28, the J gene TRBJ1-2; D gene ambiguous. Germline V gene data show CDR1 as MDHEN and CDR2 as SYDVKM. V dropped 4 bases and J dropped 6 bases, with 18 bases sitting between them. This CDR3 is built from 15 residues. This CDR3 reads CASSSRRPGEDGYTF. In DNA form, the CDR3 reads TGTGCCAGCAGTTCCCGCCGTCCGGGAGAGGATGGCTACACCTTC.

The V and J genes are TRBV4-1 and TRBJ2-1; possibly TRBD1 for D (6 bases). From germline, CDR1 is MGHRA and CDR2 YSYEKL. CDR3 length equals 13 residues. Deletions cut 5 bases from V and 8 bases from J, with 13 bases between. This CDR3 reads CASSYIQGDEQFF. The CDR3 region has the DNA TGCGCCAGCAGCTATATACAGGGAGATGAGCAGTTCTTC.

The rearrangement links TRBV27 to TRBJ1-6; TRBD1 matches at 9 bases. Germline assignment: CDR1 MNHEY and CDR2 SMNVEV (reference sequence). This CDR3 is 15 amino acids long. The J segment lost 9 bases and the V segment lost 4 bases, leaving 7 bases of the junction unmatched. The CDR3 loop reads CASSSGDRVFSPLHF. CDR3 DNA sequence: TGTGCCAGCAGTTCAGGGGACAGGGTTTTTTCACCCCTCCACTTT.

The V gene is TRBV11-2, the J gene TRBJ2-7, with TRBD1 matching 9 bases. Trimming at V came to 7 bases and at J to 6 bases, leaving 7 bases not matched to a gene. This CDR3 has 13 amino acids. Germline-derived CDR1 and CDR2 are SGHAT and FQNNGV. Here the CDR3 reads CASTSGTGFEQYF. CDR3 DNA sequence: TGTGCCAGCACCAGTGGGACAGGGTTCGAGCAGTACTTC.

The sample holds one count of this clone. This rearrangement joins TRBV30 to TRBJ2-6, with D perhaps matching TRBD2 (6 bases). Trimming took off 5 bases at V and 0 bases at J, with 8 bases between the two ends. CDR1 and CDR2 (germline): GTSNPN, SVGIG (reference sequence). The CDR3 covers 14 residues. CDR3 DNA sequence: TGTGCCTGGTCCGGGAGCTCTGGGGCCAACGTCCTGACTTTC. It encodes CAWSGSSGANVLTF.

The chain links TRBV15 to TRBJ2-5; 10 bases agree with TRBD1. V dropped 1 base and J dropped 4; count of bases not matched to a gene: 9. CDR3 length: 17 amino acids. Per the germline V gene, CDR1 is LNHNV and CDR2 is YYDKDF (reference sequence). The CDR3 loop is CATSRGVGQGTTETQYF. DNA for the CDR3: TGTGCCACCAGCAGAGGGGTGGGACAGGGGACTACAGAGACCCAGTACTTC.

This clone was found a few times. V and J are TRBV5-1 and TRBJ2-1; 9 bases fit TRBD2. The CDR3 sequence is 18 residues long. The germline gives CDR1 SGHRS, CDR2 YFSETQ. V was clipped by 0 bases and J by 0 bases; unmatched bases: 7. Here the CDR3 reads CASSLAAGAGGSYNEQFF. Written as DNA, the CDR3 is TGCGCCAGCAGCTTGGCGGCGGGAGCGGGGGGCTCCTACAATGAGCAGTTCTTC.

The chain has TRBV30 and TRBJ1-1, with 7 bases aligning to TRBD1. The J segment lost 7 bases and the V segment lost 3 bases, leaving 2 bases of the junction unmatched. The CDR3 totals 11 residues. Germline-derived CDR1 and CDR2 are GTSNPN and SVGIG (reference sequence). The CDR3 DNA follows: TGTGCCTGGAGGGGACAGATTGAAGCTTTCTTT. This codes for CAWRGQIEAFF.

This rearrangement joins TRBV27 to TRBJ1-2, with a tentative D call TRBD1 (6 bases). The CDR3 consists of 13 residues. Per the germline V gene, CDR1 is MNHEY and CDR2 is SMNVEV (reference sequence). The V end lost 5 bases, the J end lost 5 bases, and 12 bases lay between the germline ends. The CDR3 DNA is TGTGCCAGCAGTAACCGACAGGCTTATGGCTACACCTTC. Residues: CASSNRQAYGYTF.

V is TRBV19 and J is TRBJ1-4, with 7 bases matching TRBD1. The CDR3 has 17 residues. After removal of 5 bases from V and 0 bases from J, the junction contained 9 bases not matched to a gene. Germline-derived CDR1 and CDR2 are LNHDA and SQIVND (reference sequence). The CDR3 sequence is CASSARQGHATNEKLFF. The CDR3 DNA follows: TGTGCCAGTAGTGCCCGACAGGGCCATGCAACTAATGAAAAACTGTTTTTT.

J is TRBJ2-1 and V is TRBV4-1, with TRBD1 matching over 9 bases. Germline V gene sequence: CDR1 MGHRA, CDR2 YSYEKL. This CDR3 spans 14 amino acids. Unmatched junction bases numbered 4, after V lost 7 bases and J lost 3 bases. The CDR3 region has the DNA TGCGCCAGCAAGGGACAGGGCGACTACAATGAGCAGTTCTTC. Translation gives CASKGQGDYNEQFF.